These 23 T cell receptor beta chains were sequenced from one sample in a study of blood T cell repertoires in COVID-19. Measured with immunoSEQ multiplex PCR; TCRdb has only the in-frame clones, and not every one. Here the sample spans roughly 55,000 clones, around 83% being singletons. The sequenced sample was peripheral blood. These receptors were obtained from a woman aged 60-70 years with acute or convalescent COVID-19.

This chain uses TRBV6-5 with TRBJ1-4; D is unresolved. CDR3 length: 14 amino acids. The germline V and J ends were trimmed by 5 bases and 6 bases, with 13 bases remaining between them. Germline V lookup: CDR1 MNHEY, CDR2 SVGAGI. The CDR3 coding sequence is TGTGCCAGCAGTATAGCCGGTTGGGATGAAAAACTGTTTTTT. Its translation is CASSIAGWDEKLFF.

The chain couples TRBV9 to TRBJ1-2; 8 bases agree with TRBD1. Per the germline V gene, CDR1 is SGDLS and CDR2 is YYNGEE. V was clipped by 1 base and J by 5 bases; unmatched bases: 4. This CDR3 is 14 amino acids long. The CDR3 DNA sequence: TGTGCCAGCAGCGTATACGGACAGGGTTATGGCTACACCTTC. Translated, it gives CASSVYGQGYGYTF.

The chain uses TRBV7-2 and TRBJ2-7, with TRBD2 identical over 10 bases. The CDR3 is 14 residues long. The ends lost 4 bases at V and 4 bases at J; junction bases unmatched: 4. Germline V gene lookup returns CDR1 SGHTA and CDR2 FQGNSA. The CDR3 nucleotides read TGTGCCAGCAGCTCTCTTAGCGGGGGGTACGAGCAGTACTTC. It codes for CASSSLSGGYEQYF.

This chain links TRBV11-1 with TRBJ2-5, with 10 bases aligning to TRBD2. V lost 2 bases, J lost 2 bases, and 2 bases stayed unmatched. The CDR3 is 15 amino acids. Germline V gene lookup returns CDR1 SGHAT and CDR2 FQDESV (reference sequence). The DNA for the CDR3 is TGTGCCAGCAGCTTAAAGCGGGGGGGACAAGAGACCCAGTACTTC. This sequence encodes CASSLKRGGQETQYF.

CDR3 nucleotides: TGTGCCAGCAGCACACGACAAAGGGACAGGGGGCGTGAGACCCAGTACTTC. Translated: CASSTRQRDRGRETQYF. The chain employs TRBV7-2 and TRBJ2-5; the match to TRBD1 covers 12 bases. Germline lookup yields CDR1 SGHTA and CDR2 FQGNSA. This CDR3 contains 17 residues. The V gene end was trimmed by 5 bases and the J gene end by 5 bases; junction bases not matched to a gene: 12.

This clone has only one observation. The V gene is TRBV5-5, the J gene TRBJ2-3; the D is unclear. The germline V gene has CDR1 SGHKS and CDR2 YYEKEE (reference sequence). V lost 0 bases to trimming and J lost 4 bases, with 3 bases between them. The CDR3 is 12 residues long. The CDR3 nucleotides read TGTGCCAGCAGCTTGGGAGCAGATACGCAGTATTTT. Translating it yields CASSLGADTQYF.

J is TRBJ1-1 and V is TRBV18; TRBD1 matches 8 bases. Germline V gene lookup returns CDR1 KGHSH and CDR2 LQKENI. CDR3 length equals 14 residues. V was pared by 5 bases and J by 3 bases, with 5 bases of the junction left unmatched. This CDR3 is CASSSNRGYTEAFF. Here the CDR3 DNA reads TGTGCCAGCTCATCTAACAGGGGGTACACTGAAGCTTTCTTT.

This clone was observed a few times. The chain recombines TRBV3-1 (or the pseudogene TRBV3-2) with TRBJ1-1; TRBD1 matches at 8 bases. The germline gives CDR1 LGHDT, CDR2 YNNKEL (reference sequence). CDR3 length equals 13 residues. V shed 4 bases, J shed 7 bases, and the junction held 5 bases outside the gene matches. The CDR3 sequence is CASSPPGQDEAFF. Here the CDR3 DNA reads TGTGCCAGCAGCCCCCCGGGACAGGATGAAGCTTTCTTT.

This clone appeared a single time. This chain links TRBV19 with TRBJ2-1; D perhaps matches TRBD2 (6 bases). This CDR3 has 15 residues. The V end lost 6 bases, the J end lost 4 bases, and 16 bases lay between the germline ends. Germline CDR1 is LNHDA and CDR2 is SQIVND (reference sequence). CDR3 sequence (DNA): TGTGCCAGTAGCGAGCTAGCGACTAAGTACAATGAGCAGTTCTTC. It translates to CASSELATKYNEQFF.

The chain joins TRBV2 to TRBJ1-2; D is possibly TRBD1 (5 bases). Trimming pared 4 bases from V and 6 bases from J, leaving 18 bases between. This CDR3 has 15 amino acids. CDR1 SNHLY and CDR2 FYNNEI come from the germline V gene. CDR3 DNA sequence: TGTGCCAGCAGTGTAGCAGGGCTTTGGGAGGATGGCTACACCTTC. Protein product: CASSVAGLWEDGYTF.

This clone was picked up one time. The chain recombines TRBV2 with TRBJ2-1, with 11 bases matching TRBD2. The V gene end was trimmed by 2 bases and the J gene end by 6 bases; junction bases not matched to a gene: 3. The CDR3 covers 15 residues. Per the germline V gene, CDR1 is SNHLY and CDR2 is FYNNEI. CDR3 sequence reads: CASSEPGLAANEQFF. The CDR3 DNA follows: TGTGCCAGCAGTGAACCGGGACTAGCGGCCAATGAGCAGTTCTTC.

The CDR3: CASRGNRDDYGYTF. The CDR3 DNA is TGTGCCAGCAGGGGAAACAGGGATGACTATGGCTACACCTTC. The rearrangement joins TRBV6-5 to TRBJ1-2; tentative D call: TRBD1 (6 bases). This CDR3 is 14 amino acids long. V shed 6 bases and J shed 3 bases, with 14 bases lying between them. Germline CDR1 and CDR2: MNHEY and SVGAGI.

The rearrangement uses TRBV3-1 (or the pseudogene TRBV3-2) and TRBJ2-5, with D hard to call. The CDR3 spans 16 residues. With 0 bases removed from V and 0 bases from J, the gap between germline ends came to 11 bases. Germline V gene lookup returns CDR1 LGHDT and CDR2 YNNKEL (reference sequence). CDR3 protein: CASSQDLTDDQETQYF. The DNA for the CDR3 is TGTGCCAGCAGCCAAGATTTGACTGACGACCAAGAGACCCAGTACTTC.

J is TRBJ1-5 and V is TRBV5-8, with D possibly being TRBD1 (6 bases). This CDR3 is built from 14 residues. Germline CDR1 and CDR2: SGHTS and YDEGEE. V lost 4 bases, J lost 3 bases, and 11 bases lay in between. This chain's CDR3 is CASSRGQINQPQHF. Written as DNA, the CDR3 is TGTGCCAGCAGCCGAGGACAGATCAATCAGCCCCAGCATTTT.

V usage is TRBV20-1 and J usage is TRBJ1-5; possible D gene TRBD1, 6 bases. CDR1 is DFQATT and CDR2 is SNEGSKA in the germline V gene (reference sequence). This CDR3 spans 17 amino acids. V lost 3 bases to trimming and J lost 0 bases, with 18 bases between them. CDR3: CSASLFRGQFSNQPQHF. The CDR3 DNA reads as TGCAGTGCTAGTCTTTTTCGCGGACAGTTTAGCAATCAGCCCCAGCATTTT.

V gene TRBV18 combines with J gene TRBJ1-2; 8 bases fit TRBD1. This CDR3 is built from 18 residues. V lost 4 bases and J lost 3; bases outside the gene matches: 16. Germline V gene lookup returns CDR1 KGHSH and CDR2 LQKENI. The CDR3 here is CASSLGQGNGFRDYGYTF. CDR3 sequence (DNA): TGTGCCAGCTCACTCGGACAGGGAAACGGATTTCGTGACTATGGCTACACCTTC.

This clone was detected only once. CDR3 residues: CASSPQTQVLNIQYF. CDR3 sequence (DNA): TGTGCCAGCAGCCCTCAAACGCAGGTGCTTAACATTCAGTACTTC. This chain joins TRBV6-6 and TRBJ2-4, with D unclear. The length of the CDR3 is 15 residues. Germline V gene sequence: CDR1 MNHNY, CDR2 SVGAGI (reference sequence). Trimming took off 6 bases at V and 7 bases at J, with 19 bases between the two ends.

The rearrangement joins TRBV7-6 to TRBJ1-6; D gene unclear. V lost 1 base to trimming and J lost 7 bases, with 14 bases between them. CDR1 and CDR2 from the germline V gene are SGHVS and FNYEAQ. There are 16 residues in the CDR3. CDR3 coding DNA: TGTGCCAGCAGCTTAGGAGGTCAGCTCCGGAATTCACCCCTCCACTTT. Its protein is CASSLGGQLRNSPLHF.

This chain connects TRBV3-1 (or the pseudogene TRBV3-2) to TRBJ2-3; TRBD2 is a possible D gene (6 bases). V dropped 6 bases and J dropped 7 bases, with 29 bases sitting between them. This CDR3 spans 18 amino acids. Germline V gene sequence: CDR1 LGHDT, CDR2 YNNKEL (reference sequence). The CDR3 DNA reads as TGTGCCAGCAGTCCAACTTTCCGTGGCGGAGGGGTTTTGAATACGCAGTATTTT. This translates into CASSPTFRGGGVLNTQYF.

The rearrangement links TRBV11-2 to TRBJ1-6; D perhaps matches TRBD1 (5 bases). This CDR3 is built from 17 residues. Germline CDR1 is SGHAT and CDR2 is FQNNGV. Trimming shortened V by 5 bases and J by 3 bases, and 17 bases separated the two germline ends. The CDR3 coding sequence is TGTGCCAGCAGCCTCGACAGCGCTACCATCTATAATTCACCCCTCCACTTT. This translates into CASSLDSATIYNSPLHF.

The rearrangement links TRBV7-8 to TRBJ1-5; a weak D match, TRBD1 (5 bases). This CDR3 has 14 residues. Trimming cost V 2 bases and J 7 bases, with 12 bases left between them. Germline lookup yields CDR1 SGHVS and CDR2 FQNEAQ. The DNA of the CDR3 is TGTGCCAGCAGCTTACAGGGTAATACGCAGCCCCAGCATTTT. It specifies CASSLQGNTQPQHF. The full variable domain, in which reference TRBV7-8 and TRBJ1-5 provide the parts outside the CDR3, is GAGVSQSPRYKVAKRGQDVALRCDPISGHVSLFWYQQALGQGPEFLTYFQNEAQLDKSGLPSDRFFAERPEGSVSTLKIQRTQQEDSAVYLCASSLQGNTQPQHFGDGTRLSIL.

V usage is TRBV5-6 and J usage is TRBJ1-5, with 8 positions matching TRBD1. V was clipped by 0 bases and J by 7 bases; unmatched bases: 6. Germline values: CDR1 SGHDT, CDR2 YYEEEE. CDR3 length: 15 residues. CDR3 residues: CASSLAGTGKQPQHF. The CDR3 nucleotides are TGTGCCAGCAGCTTGGCCGGGACAGGAAAACAGCCCCAGCATTTT. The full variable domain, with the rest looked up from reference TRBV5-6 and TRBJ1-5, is DAGVTQSPTHLIKTRGQQVTLRCSPKSGHDTVSWYQQALGQGPQFIFQYYEEEERQRGNFPDRFSGHQFPNYSSELNVNALLLGDSALYLCASSLAGTGKQPQHFGDGTRLSIL.

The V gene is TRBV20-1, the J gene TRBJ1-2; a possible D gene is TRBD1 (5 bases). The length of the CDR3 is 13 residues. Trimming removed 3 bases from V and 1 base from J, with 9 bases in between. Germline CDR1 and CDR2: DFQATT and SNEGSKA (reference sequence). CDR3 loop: CSASLQGNYGYTF. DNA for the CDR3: TGCAGTGCTAGTCTCCAGGGTAACTATGGCTACACCTTC.